Presented here are 11 T cell receptor beta chains from one specimen sequenced in a study of T cell responses to AZD1222 COVID-19 vaccine. Repertoires were generated with immunoSEQ multiplex PCR, while TCRdb's copy carries only in-frame clones and drops some. The repertoire holds 85,000 to 90,000 clones, with more than 75% as singletons. The starting material was peripheral blood, obtained on day 0 of MenACWY control vaccination. The receptor set was obtained from an adult in good health.

The V and J genes are TRBV28 and TRBJ1-4; weak D call: TRBD1 (5 bases). The CDR3 has 15 residues. Germline lookup yields CDR1 MDHEN and CDR2 SYDVKM. V lost 5 bases and J 8 bases, leaving 18 bases between the germline ends. The CDR3 nucleotides are TGTGCCAGCAGTCCCGGGGACGCTCGAGGGGAAAAACTGTTTTTT. Its translation is CASSPGDARGEKLFF. The full variable domain, its missing parts supplied by reference TRBV28 and TRBJ1-4, is DVKVTQSSRYLVKRTGEKVFLECVQDMDHENMFWYRQDPGLGLRLIYFSYDVKMKEKGDIPEGYSVSREKKERFSLILESASTNQTSMYLCASSPGDARGEKLFFGSGTQLSVL.

The rearrangement uses TRBV19 and TRBJ1-1; D possibly corresponds to TRBD1 (6 bases). This CDR3 is built from 13 residues. Looked up from germline, CDR1 is LNHDA and CDR2 is SQIVND (reference sequence). Deletions cut 4 bases from V and 6 bases from J, with 12 bases between. For the CDR3, the DNA is TGTGCCAGTAGTACCGTCAGGGGACCTGAAGCTTTCTTT. Translation gives CASSTVRGPEAFF.

The CDR3 DNA reads as TGTGCCAGCAGTTACGCAGGAGGGCAGGGCGGCTATGGCTACACCTTC. Its translation is CASSYAGGQGGYGYTF. The gene calls are TRBV6-5 and TRBJ1-2; possible D gene TRBD1, 5 bases. Germline loops: CDR1 MNHEY, CDR2 SVGAGI. The CDR3 totals 16 residues. The V end lost 2 bases, the J end lost 4 bases, and 17 bases lay between the germline ends.

This chain uses TRBV6-1 with TRBJ2-7; D gene uncertain. V was cut by 2 bases and J by 3 bases, with 14 bases left in between. Germline CDR1 MNHNS, CDR2 SASEGT. This CDR3 comprises 15 residues. The CDR3 region has the DNA TGTGCCAGCAGTGAACGGCCTGCCTGGCGCTACGAGCAGTACTTC. This sequence encodes CASSERPAWRYEQYF.

This chain joins TRBV18 and TRBJ1-1; D not resolved. Germline-derived CDR1 and CDR2 are KGHSH and LQKENI. This CDR3 comprises 12 residues. Trimming removed 6 bases at V and 3 bases at J, with 8 bases between. The CDR3 nucleotides read TGTGCCAGCTCCTACGGGGACACTGAAGCTTTCTTT. Its protein product is CASSYGDTEAFF.

This clone has just a few counts. The rearrangement links TRBV28 to TRBJ1-2, with a tentative D call TRBD1 (6 bases). The V end was cut by 5 bases, the J end by 7 bases, with 20 bases between. CDR3 length equals 15 residues. Germline loops: CDR1 MDHEN, CDR2 SYDVKM. The CDR3 loop is CASSPRRRGPVGYTF. The CDR3 DNA is TGTGCCAGCAGTCCCCGACGCCGGGGGCCTGTTGGCTACACCTTC.

To note about this clone: Compared with germline, one end of the junction differs, possibly owing to a read error. V and J are TRBV7-7 and TRBJ1-4; TRBD1 is a possible D gene (5 bases). The CDR3 totals 13 residues. CDR1 is SSHAT and CDR2 is FNYEAQ in the germline V gene (reference sequence). The CDR3 is CASSLDWGEKLFF. CDR3 coding DNA: TGTGCTAGCAGCTTAGATTGGGGCGAAAAACTGTTTTTT.

This sequence joins TRBV11-2 and TRBJ1-4; perhaps TRBD1 as D (6 bases). Trimming shortened V by 0 bases and J by 7 bases, and 12 bases separated the two germline ends. The length of the CDR3 is 15 residues. The germline V gene has CDR1 SGHAT and CDR2 FQNNGV. CDR3 region: CASSLDPGASEKLFF. In DNA form, the CDR3 reads TGTGCCAGCAGCTTAGATCCAGGGGCATCTGAAAAACTGTTTTTT.

The chain recombines TRBV3-1 (or the pseudogene TRBV3-2) with TRBJ2-7, with 8 nucleotides matching TRBD1. CDR3 length equals 13 residues. The V gene's germline CDR1 is LGHDT and CDR2 YNNKEL (reference sequence). Trimming took 4 bases from V and 3 from J; bases not matched to a gene: 2. For the CDR3, the DNA is TGTGCCAGCAGCCCCGGACAGGGCTACGAGCAGTACTTC. This encodes CASSPGQGYEQYF.

The DNA of the CDR3 is TGTGCCAGCAGCCAAGTTTTGGCAGGGGTGGGCGGCTACACCTTC. This codes for CASSQVLAGVGGYTF. The V gene is TRBV3-1 (or the pseudogene TRBV3-2), the J gene TRBJ1-2; possible D gene TRBD1, 6 bases. The CDR3 loop spans 15 amino acids. V lost 1 base, J lost 8 bases, and 17 bases lay in between. Germline V gene lookup returns CDR1 LGHDT and CDR2 YNNKEL (reference sequence).

This chain joins TRBV27 and TRBJ2-1, with 11 bases identical to TRBD2. The V segment lost 6 bases and the J segment 7 bases; nucleotides outside the gene matches: 8. Germline V gene sequence: CDR1 MNHEY, CDR2 SMNVEV (reference sequence). This CDR3 is 15 amino acids long. The CDR3 is CASRLTSGGWNEQFF. Written as DNA, the CDR3 is TGTGCCAGCAGGCTCACTAGCGGGGGTTGGAATGAGCAGTTCTTC.